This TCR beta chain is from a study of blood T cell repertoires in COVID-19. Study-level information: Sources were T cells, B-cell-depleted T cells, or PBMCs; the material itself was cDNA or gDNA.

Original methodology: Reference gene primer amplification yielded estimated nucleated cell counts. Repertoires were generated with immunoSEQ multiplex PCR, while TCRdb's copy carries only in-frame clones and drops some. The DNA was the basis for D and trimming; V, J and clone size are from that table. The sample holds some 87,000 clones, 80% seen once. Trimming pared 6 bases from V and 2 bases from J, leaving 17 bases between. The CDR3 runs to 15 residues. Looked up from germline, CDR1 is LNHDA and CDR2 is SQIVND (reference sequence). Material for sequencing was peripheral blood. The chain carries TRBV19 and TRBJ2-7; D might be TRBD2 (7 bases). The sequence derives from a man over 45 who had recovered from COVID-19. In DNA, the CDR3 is TGTGCCAGTAGCTCACAGGGAGGGTCCACCTACGAGCAGTACTTC. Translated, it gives CASSSQGGSTYEQYF. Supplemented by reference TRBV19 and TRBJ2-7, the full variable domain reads DGGITQSPKYLFRKEGQNVTLSCEQNLNHDAMYWYRQDPGQGLRLIYYSQIVNDFQKGDIAEGYSVSREKKESFPLTVTSAQKNPTAFYLCASSSQGGSTYEQYFGPGTRLTVT.